This T cell receptor beta chain emerged from a study of T cell clonotyping in hematopoietic cell transplantation. Notes on the study in general: At the given depth, recipient repertoires were over 95% de novo clonotypes. Broader posttransplant TCR repertoire diversity was predicted by graft donor and pretransplant recipient Inverse Simpson Index values. After transplant, recipient diversity fell while pathologically expanded clonotypes grew through day 180.

Indicated time point: recipient sample about 28 days before transplant, after cytoreduction. Recipient blood drawn about 28 days pretransplant and days 30, 100, 180 after. Germline CDR1 and CDR2: SGHDT and YYEEEE. The germline V and J ends were trimmed by 1 base and 0 bases, with 8 bases remaining between them. The CDR3 has 15 residues. Concerning this clone itself: The antigen remains undetermined.

Clones were sequenced by immunoSEQ multiplex PCR, and TCRdb holds only the in-frame ones, with some missing. This table holds about 69,000 clones, 90% to 96% found once. The sequenced sample was peripheral blood mononuclear cells, obtained before stem cell transplant. This rearrangement joins TRBV5-6 to TRBJ2-1; no definite D call. The sequence derives from a woman aged 45-59 years with acute myeloid leukemia. Some clones in this sample may be carry-over from other donors' samples. CDR3 protein: CASSLKLSSYNEQFF. CDR3 nucleotides: TGTGCCAGCAGCTTGAAACTGAGCTCCTACAATGAGCAGTTCTTC.